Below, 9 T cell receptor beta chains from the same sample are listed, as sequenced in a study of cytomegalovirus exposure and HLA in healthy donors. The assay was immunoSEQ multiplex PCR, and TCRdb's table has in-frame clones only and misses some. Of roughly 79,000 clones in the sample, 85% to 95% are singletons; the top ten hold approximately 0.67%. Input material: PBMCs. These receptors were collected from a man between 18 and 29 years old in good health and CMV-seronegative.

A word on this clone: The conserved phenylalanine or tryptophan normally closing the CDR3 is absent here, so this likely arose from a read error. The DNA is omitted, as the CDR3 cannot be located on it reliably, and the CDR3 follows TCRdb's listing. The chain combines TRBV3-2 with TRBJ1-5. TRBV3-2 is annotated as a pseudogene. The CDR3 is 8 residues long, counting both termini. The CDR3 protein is CASSLEGL.

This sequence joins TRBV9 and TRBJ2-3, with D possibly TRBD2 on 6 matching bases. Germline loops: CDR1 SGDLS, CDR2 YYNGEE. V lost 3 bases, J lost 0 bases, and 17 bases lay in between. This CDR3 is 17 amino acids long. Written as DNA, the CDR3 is TGTGCCAGCAGCGCCCTCCGGGGAAGCGGGAGCACAGATACGCAGTATTTT. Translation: CASSALRGSGSTDTQYF.

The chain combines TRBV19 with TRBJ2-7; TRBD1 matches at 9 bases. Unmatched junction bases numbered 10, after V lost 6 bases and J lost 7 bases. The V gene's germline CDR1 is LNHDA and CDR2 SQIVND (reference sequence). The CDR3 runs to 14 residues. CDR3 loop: CASSPRDREWEQYF. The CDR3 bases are TGTGCCAGTAGCCCCCGGGACAGGGAGTGGGAGCAGTACTTC.

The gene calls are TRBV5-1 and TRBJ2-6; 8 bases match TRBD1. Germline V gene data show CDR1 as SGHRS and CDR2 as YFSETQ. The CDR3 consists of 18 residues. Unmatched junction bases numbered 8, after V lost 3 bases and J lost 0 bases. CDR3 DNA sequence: TGCGCCAGCAGCTCCTGGGGGACAGGTAACTCTGGGGCCAACGTCCTGACTTTC. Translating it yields CASSSWGTGNSGANVLTF.

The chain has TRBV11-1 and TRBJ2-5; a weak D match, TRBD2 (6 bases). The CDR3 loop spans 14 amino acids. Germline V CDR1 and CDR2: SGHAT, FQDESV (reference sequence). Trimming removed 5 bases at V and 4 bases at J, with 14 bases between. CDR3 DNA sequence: TGTGCCAGCAGCAAGACTAGTAATGGAGAGACCCAGTACTTC. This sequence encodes CASSKTSNGETQYF.

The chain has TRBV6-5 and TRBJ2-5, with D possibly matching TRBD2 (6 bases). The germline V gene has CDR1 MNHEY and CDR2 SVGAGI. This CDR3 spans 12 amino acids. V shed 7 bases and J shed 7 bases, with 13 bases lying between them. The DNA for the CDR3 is TGTGCCAGCACGCGCGACGGGGGGACCCAGTACTTC. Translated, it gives CASTRDGGTQYF.

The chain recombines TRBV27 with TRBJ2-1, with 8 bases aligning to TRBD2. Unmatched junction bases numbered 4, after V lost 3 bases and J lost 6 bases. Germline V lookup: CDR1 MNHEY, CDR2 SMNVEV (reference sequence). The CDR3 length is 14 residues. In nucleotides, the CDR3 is TGTGCCAGCAGTTTGCCTAGCGGGCGCAATGAGCAGTTCTTC. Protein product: CASSLPSGRNEQFF.

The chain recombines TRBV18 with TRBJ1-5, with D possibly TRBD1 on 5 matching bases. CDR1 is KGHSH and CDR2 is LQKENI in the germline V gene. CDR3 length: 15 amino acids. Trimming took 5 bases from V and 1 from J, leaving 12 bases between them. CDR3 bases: TGTGCCAGCTCATCAATCGACAGAAGCAATCAGCCCCAGCATTTT. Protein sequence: CASSSIDRSNQPQHF.

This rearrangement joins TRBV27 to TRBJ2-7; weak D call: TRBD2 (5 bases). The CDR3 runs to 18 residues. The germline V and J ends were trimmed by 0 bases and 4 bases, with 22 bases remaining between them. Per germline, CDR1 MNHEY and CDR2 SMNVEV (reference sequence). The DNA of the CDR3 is TGTGCCAGCAGTTTATCGGCGGGTTGGCAGGCGGAGACTTACGAGCAGTACTTC. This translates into CASSLSAGWQAETYEQYF.